What follows is one TCR beta chain and its context. Its target is not known. These data come from a study of cytomegalovirus exposure and HLA in healthy donors. Broader study findings: Later, an analysis found that TCR clusters from the first cohort tended to co-occur in the approximately 130 validation repertoires.

The V gene end was trimmed by 1 base and the J gene end by 3 bases; junction bases not matched to a gene: 5. Looked up from germline, CDR1 is LGHNA and CDR2 is YNFKEQ. The CDR3 loop spans 16 amino acids. TCRdb keeps only in-frame clones here, not all; method: immunoSEQ multiplex PCR. The repertoire holds 150,000 to 200,000 clones, with 86% as singletons. The receptor was derived from a woman under 30 in good health and CMV-seronegative. The gene calls are TRBV4-2 and TRBJ2-5; TRBD2 matches 10 bases. The sequencing input was PBMCs. The CDR3 DNA follows: TGTGCCAGCAGCCAAGGAAGCGGGGGGGCAGAAGAGACCCAGTACTTC. Encoded protein: CASSQGSGGAEETQYF.